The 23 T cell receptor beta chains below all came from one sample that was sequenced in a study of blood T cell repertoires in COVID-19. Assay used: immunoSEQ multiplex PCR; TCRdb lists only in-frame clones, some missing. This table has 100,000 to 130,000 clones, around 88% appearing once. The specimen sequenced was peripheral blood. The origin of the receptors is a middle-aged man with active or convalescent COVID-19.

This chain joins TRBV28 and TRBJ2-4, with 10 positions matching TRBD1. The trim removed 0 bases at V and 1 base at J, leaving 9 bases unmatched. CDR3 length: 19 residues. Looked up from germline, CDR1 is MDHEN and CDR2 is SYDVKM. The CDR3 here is CASSLWAGTGDSAKNIQYF. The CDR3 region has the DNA TGTGCCAGCAGTTTATGGGCCGGGACAGGGGATTCGGCCAAAAACATTCAGTACTTC.

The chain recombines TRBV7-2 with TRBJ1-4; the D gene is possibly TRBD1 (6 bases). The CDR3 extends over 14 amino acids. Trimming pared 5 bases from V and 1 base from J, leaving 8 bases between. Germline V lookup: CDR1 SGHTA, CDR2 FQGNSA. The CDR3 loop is CASSQDRTNEKLFF. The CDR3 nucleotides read TGTGCCAGCAGCCAGGACAGAACTAATGAAAAACTGTTTTTT. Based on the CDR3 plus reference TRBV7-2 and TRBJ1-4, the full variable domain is GAGVSQSPSNKVTEKGKDVELRCDPISGHTALYWYRQSLGQGLEFLIYFQGNSAPDKSGLPSDRFSAERTGGSVSTLTIQRTQQEDSAVYLCASSQDRTNEKLFFGSGTQLSVL.

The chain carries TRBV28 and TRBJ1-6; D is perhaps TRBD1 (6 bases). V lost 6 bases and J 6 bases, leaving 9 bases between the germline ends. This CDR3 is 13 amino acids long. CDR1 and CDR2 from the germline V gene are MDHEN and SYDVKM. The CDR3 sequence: CASRGHPNSPLHF. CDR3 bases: TGTGCCAGCAGGGGACACCCTAATTCACCCCTCCACTTT.

The CDR3 coding sequence is TGTGCCAGCAGTTACGGCGGGGATCACTACGAGCAGTACTTC. Its translation is CASSYGGDHYEQYF. The J gene is TRBJ2-7, the V gene TRBV6-5, with D possibly TRBD2 on 6 matching bases. The CDR3 is 14 amino acids. CDR1 is MNHEY, CDR2 SVGAGI, per germline. V lost 2 bases to trimming and J lost 3 bases, with 11 bases between them.

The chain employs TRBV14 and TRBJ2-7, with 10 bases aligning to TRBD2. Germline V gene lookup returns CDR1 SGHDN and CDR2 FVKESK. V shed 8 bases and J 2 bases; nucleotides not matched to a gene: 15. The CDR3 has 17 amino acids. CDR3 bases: TGTGCCAGCTTACGGCGGTTCGGACTAGCGGTTCCCTACGAGCAGTACTTC. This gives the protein CASLRRFGLAVPYEQYF. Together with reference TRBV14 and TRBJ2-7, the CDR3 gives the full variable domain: EAGVTQFPSHSVIEKGQTVTLRCDPISGHDNLYWYRRVMGKEIKFLLHFVKESKQDESGMPNNRFLAERTGGTYSTLKVQPAELEDSGVYFCASLRRFGLAVPYEQYFGPGTRLTVT.

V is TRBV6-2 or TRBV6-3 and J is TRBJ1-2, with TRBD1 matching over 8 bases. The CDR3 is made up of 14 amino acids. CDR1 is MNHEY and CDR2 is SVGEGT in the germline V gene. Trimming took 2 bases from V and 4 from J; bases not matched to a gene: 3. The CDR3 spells CASSYDRGPYGYTF. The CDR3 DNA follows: TGTGCCAGCAGTTACGACAGGGGCCCCTATGGCTACACCTTC.

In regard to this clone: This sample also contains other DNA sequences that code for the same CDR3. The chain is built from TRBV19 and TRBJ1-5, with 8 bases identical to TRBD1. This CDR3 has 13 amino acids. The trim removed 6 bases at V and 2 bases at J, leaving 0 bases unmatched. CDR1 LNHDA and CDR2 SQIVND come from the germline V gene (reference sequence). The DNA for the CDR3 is TGTGCCAGTAGGGACAGGGGCAATCAGCCCCAGCATTTT. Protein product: CASRDRGNQPQHF.

Here the CDR3 DNA reads TGTGCCAGCAGTGATCCCCGGGACAGGGGTACCACCGGGGAGCTGTTTTTT. Protein sequence: CASSDPRDRGTTGELFF. The rearrangement links TRBV6-1 to TRBJ2-2; 10 bases are a match to TRBD1. J was trimmed by 4 bases and V by 3 bases; bases with no gene match: 8. The CDR3 spans 17 residues. The germline gives CDR1 MNHNS, CDR2 SASEGT.

The CDR3 nucleotides are TGTGCCAGCAGCTTCCAGCGGGATCCCTACAATGAGCAGTTCTTC. Translating it yields CASSFQRDPYNEQFF. The chain is built from TRBV13 and TRBJ2-1; TRBD2 matches 7 bases. CDR1 is PRHDT, CDR2 FYEKMQ, per germline (reference sequence). The V segment lost 3 bases and the J segment 2 bases; nucleotides outside the gene matches: 4. This CDR3 region has 15 residues.

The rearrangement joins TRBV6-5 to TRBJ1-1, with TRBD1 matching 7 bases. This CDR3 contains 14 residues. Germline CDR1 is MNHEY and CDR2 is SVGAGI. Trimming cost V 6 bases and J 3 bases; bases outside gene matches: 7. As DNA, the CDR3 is TGTGCCAGCAGGGAGGTCCAGGGGGACACTGAAGCTTTCTTT. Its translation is CASREVQGDTEAFF.

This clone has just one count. The CDR3 loop is CASSPTPSSGNTIYF. The CDR3 DNA reads TGTGCCAGCTCACCAACACCAAGCTCTGGAAACACCATATATTTT. The chain couples TRBV18 to TRBJ1-3; D is unclear. The V end lost 2 bases, the J end lost 0 bases, and 8 bases lay between the germline ends. Per germline, CDR1 KGHSH and CDR2 LQKENI. This CDR3 region has 15 residues. The complete variable domain, with remaining parts taken from reference TRBV18 and TRBJ1-3, reads NAGVMQNPRHLVRRRGQEARLRCSPMKGHSHVYWYRQLPEEGLKFMVYLQKENIIDESGMPKERFSAEFPKEGPSILRIQQVVRGDSAAYFCASSPTPSSGNTIYFGEGSWLTVV.

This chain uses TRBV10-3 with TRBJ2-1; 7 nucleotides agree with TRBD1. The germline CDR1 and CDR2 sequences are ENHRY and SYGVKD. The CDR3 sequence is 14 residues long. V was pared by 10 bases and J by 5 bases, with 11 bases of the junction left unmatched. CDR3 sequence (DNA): TGTGCCACCTCCGACAGGGTGGCCAACAATGAGCAGTTCTTC. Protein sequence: CATSDRVANNEQFF.

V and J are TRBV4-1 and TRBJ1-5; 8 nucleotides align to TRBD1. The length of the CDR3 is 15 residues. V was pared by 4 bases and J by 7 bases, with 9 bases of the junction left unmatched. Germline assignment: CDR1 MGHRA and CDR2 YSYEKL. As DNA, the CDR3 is TGCGCCAGCAGCCTCCTAGACAGGGGTGGGCAGCCCCAGCATTTT. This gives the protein CASSLLDRGGQPQHF.

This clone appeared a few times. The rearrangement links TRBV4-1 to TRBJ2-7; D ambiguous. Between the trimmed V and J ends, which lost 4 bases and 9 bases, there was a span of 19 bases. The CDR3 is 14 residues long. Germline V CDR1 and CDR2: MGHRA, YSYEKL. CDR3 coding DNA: TGCGCCAGCAGCCCCCCCCGCACTCTTTCACGGCAGTACTTC. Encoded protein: CASSPPRTLSRQYF.

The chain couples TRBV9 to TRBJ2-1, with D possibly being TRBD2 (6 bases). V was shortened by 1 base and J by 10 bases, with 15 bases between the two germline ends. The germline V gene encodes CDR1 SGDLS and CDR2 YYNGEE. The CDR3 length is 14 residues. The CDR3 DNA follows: TGTGCCAGCAGCGTAAGGGTAGCGGAGGGAGAGCAGTTCTTC. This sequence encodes CASSVRVAEGEQFF.

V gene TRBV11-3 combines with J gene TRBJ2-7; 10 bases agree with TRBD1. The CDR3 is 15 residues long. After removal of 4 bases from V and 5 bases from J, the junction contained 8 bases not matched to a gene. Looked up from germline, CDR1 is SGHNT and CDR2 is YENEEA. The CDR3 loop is CASSSGTGVYDEQYF. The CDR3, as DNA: TGTGCCAGCAGCTCCGGGACAGGGGTTTACGACGAGCAGTACTTC.

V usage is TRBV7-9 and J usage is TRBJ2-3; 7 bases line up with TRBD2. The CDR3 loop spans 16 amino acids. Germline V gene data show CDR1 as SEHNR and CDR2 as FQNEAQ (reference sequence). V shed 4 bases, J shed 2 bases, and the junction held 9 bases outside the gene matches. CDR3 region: CASSSPSGRNTDTQYF. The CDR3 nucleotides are TGTGCCAGCAGCTCCCCTAGCGGTAGAAACACAGATACGCAGTATTTT.

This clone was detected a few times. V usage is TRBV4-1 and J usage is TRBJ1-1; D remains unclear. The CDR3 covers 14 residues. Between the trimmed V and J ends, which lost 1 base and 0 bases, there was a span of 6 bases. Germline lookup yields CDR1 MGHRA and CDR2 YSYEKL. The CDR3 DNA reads TGCGCCAGCAGCCAAGTCCCGTTGAACACTGAAGCTTTCTTT. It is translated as CASSQVPLNTEAFF.

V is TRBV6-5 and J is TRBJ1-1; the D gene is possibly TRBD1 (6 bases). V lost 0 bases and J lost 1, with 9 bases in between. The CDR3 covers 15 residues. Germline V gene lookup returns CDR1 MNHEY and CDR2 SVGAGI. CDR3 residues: CASSYSWGQNTEAFF. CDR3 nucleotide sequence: TGTGCCAGCAGTTACTCTTGGGGACAGAACACTGAAGCTTTCTTT.

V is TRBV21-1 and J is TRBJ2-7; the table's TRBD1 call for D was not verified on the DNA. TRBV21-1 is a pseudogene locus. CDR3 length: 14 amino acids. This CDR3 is CASSTQSRGYEQYF. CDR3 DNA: TGTGCCAGCAGCACCCAGTCAAGGGGATACGAGCAGTACTTC.

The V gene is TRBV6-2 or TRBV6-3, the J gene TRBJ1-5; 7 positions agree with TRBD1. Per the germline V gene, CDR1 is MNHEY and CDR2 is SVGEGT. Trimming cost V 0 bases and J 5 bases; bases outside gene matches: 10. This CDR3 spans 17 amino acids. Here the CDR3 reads CASSYSLTGTDDQPQHF. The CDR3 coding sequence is TGTGCCAGCAGTTACTCTTTGACCGGGACAGACGATCAGCCCCAGCATTTT.

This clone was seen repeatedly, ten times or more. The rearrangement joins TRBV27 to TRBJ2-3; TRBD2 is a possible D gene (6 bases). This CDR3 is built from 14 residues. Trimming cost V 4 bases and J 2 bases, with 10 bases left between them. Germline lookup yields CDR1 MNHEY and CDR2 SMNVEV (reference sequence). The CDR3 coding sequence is TGTGCCAGCAGTTGGAGGGACCCCACAGATACGCAGTATTTT. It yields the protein CASSWRDPTDTQYF.

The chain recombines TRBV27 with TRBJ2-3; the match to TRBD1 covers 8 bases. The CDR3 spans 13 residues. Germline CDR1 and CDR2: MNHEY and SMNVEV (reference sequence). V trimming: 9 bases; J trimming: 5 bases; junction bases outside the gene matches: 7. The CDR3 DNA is TGTGCCAGTTCCAGGGGGCAGGGAGATACGCAGTATTTT. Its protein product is CASSRGQGDTQYF.